The 25 T cell receptor beta chains listed next were all sequenced from one sample in a study of blood T cell repertoires in COVID-19 (dated by TCRdb to the early 2020s). The method was the immunoSEQ multiplex PCR assay. TCRdb provides this immuneACCESS table in a form limited to in-frame rearrangements. Some clones are lacking; in checked studies, under half of them reflect an unresolved V gene, and why the rest are absent is not known. For this sample there are about 87,000 clones; around 86% appear just once. In total, the top ten clones hold about 5% of the sample. The sequenced sample consisted of peripheral blood. These receptors were collected from a man aged 35-49 years with acute or convalescent COVID-19.

The chain has TRBV20-1 and TRBJ2-3; 8 bases fit TRBD2. CDR1 is DFQATT and CDR2 is SNEGSKA in the germline V gene (reference sequence). The CDR3 has 16 amino acids. The junction had 9 bases not matched to a gene; V was cut back by 3 bases and J by 1 base. The CDR3 spells CSASPPGRGGTDTQYF. CDR3 in DNA: TGCAGTGCTAGTCCCCCGGGGCGGGGGGGCACAGATACGCAGTATTTT.

The V and J genes are TRBV30 and TRBJ2-2; perhaps TRBD2 as D (5 bases). Germline V gene lookup returns CDR1 GTSNPN and CDR2 SVGIG (reference sequence). The V end lost 2 bases, the J end lost 5 bases, and 18 bases lay between the germline ends. The CDR3 length is 16 residues. The CDR3 reads CAWSRPRNWETGELFF. Written as DNA, the CDR3 is TGTGCCTGGAGTAGGCCCCGGAACTGGGAGACCGGGGAGCTGTTTTTT.

The V gene is TRBV11-2, the J gene TRBJ2-7, with a tentative D call TRBD1 (5 bases). The germline V and J ends were trimmed by 0 bases and 4 bases, with 10 bases remaining between them. This CDR3 is 14 amino acids long. Germline assignment: CDR1 SGHAT and CDR2 FQNNGV. The CDR3 protein is CASSLDSRVYEQYF. The DNA of the CDR3 is TGTGCCAGCAGCTTAGATTCCAGGGTTTACGAGCAGTACTTC. Full variable domain (remainder filled in from reference TRBV11-2 and TRBJ2-7): EAGVAQSPRYKIIEKRQSVAFWCNPISGHATLYWYQQILGQGPKLLIQFQNNGVVDDSQLPKDRFSAERLKGVDSTLKIQPAKLEDSAVYLCASSLDSRVYEQYFGPGTRLTVT.

This clone occurred once. The rearrangement uses TRBV5-1 and TRBJ1-4, with D possibly matching TRBD1 (6 bases). The CDR3 covers 14 residues. The V end was cut by 2 bases, the J end by 2 bases, with 7 bases between. CDR1 and CDR2 (germline): SGHRS, YFSETQ. The CDR3 coding sequence is TGCGCCAGCAGCTTCGGACAGACTAATGAAAAACTGTTTTTT. Amino acid sequence: CASSFGQTNEKLFF. Based on the CDR3 plus reference TRBV5-1 and TRBJ1-4, the full variable domain is KAGVTQTPRYLIKTRGQQVTLSCSPISGHRSVSWYQQTPGQGLQFLFEYFSETQRNKGNFPGRFSGRQFSNSRSEMNVSTLELGDSALYLCASSFGQTNEKLFFGSGTQLSVL.

This chain connects TRBV13 to TRBJ2-5; 13 positions match TRBD2. CDR3 length: 17 amino acids. The germline gives CDR1 PRHDT, CDR2 FYEKMQ (reference sequence). The V segment lost 5 bases and the J segment 2 bases; nucleotides outside the gene matches: 8. Here the CDR3 reads CASSPRGLAGVQETQYF. The CDR3 coding sequence is TGTGCCAGCAGCCCAAGAGGACTAGCGGGGGTACAAGAGACCCAGTACTTC.

V gene TRBV18 combines with J gene TRBJ2-3; TRBD1 aligns across 8 bases. The germline CDR1 and CDR2 sequences are KGHSH and LQKENI. Trimming at V came to 6 bases and at J to 2 bases, leaving 10 bases not matched to a gene. The CDR3 runs to 16 residues. The CDR3 here is CASSPRQGPYTDTQYF. As DNA, the CDR3 is TGTGCCAGCTCGCCTAGACAGGGGCCCTACACAGATACGCAGTATTTT. Variable domain in full (rest from reference TRBV18 and TRBJ2-3): NAGVMQNPRHLVRRRGQEARLRCSPMKGHSHVYWYRQLPEEGLKFMVYLQKENIIDESGMPKERFSAEFPKEGPSILRIQQVVRGDSAAYFCASSPRQGPYTDTQYFGPGTRLTVL.

The chain links TRBV19 to TRBJ1-1; 7 bases line up with TRBD1. With 4 bases clipped from V and 5 bases from J, the junction kept 7 bases outside the gene matches. Per germline, CDR1 LNHDA and CDR2 SQIVND (reference sequence). CDR3 length: 14 residues. The CDR3 bases are TGTGCCAGTAGTACGACAGGGTTAAGGACTGAAGCTTTCTTT. Amino acids: CASSTTGLRTEAFF. Together with reference TRBV19 and TRBJ1-1, the CDR3 gives the full variable domain: DGGITQSPKYLFRKEGQNVTLSCEQNLNHDAMYWYRQDPGQGLRLIYYSQIVNDFQKGDIAEGYSVSREKKESFPLTVTSAQKNPTAFYLCASSTTGLRTEAFFGQGTRLTVV.

This clone was seen only once. The rearrangement joins TRBV3-1 (or the pseudogene TRBV3-2) to TRBJ2-5; D remains unclear. This CDR3 has 14 amino acids. CDR1 LGHDT and CDR2 YNNKEL come from the germline V gene (reference sequence). V lost 6 bases and J 4 bases, leaving 15 bases between the germline ends. For the CDR3, the DNA is TGTGCCAGCAGTCTCGACTCAACCTTAGAGACCCAGTACTTC. Its protein is CASSLDSTLETQYF.

This chain links TRBV7-9 with TRBJ1-5; the D gene is possibly TRBD1 (6 bases). The CDR3 length is 14 residues. Per the germline V gene, CDR1 is SEHNR and CDR2 is FQNEAQ (reference sequence). The V end was cut by 4 bases, the J end by 7 bases, with 14 bases between. The DNA of the CDR3 is TGTGCCAGCAGCTCGGACAGAGGTCGGCAGCCCCAGCATTTT. It encodes CASSSDRGRQPQHF.

The DNA of the CDR3 is TGTGCCATCAGTGAGTCAGGGACAGGGGGCAATGGCTACACCTTC. It codes for CAISESGTGGNGYTF. The V call is TRBV10-3, the J call TRBJ1-2; 12 nucleotides match TRBD1. The ends lost 0 bases at V and 6 bases at J; junction bases unmatched: 2. This CDR3 region has 15 residues. Looked up from germline, CDR1 is ENHRY and CDR2 is SYGVKD.

This clone was counted a single time. V is TRBV5-8 and J is TRBJ2-5; D possibly corresponds to TRBD1 (5 bases). The germline CDR1 and CDR2 sequences are SGHTS and YDEGEE. The CDR3 length is 15 residues. V was pared by 4 bases and J by 3 bases, with 16 bases between. The CDR3 loop reads CASSPGRQGKETQYF. The CDR3 DNA is TGTGCCAGCAGCCCGGGTCGTCAGGGTAAAGAGACCCAGTACTTC.

The V and J genes are TRBV18 and TRBJ2-7; D call uncertain. The germline gives CDR1 KGHSH, CDR2 LQKENI. Trimming removed 6 bases from V and 1 base from J, with 4 bases in between. The CDR3 contains 11 residues. The CDR3 region is CASSSSYEQYF. CDR3 nucleotide sequence: TGTGCCAGCTCGTCATCCTACGAGCAGTACTTC. Using reference TRBV18 and TRBJ2-7 for the parts outside the CDR3, the full variable domain is NAGVMQNPRHLVRRRGQEARLRCSPMKGHSHVYWYRQLPEEGLKFMVYLQKENIIDESGMPKERFSAEFPKEGPSILRIQQVVRGDSAAYFCASSSSYEQYFGPGTRLTVT.

The chain carries TRBV12-5 and TRBJ2-1; 10 bases line up with TRBD2. Per the germline V gene, CDR1 is LGHNT and CDR2 is FRNRAP. CDR3 length: 15 amino acids. Unmatched junction bases numbered 8, after V lost 8 bases and J lost 4 bases. The DNA for the CDR3 is TGTGCTAGTCTTAGGCGGACTAGCGGATACAATGAGCAGTTCTTC. This encodes CASLRRTSGYNEQFF.

This clone was detected only once. The rearrangement joins TRBV29-1 to TRBJ2-2, with 11 bases fitting TRBD1. Germline V gene data show CDR1 as SQVTM and CDR2 as ANQGSEA. Losses at the gene ends were 2 bases for V and 6 bases for J; bases not matched to a gene: 5. The CDR3 covers 15 residues. The CDR3 region is CSVELDRGLAGELFF. As DNA, the CDR3 is TGCAGCGTTGAACTGGACAGGGGGCTGGCCGGGGAGCTGTTTTTT.

The chain is built from TRBV11-3 and TRBJ2-1; 7 positions match TRBD2. The CDR3 spans 14 residues. V lost 3 bases and J lost 6; bases outside the gene matches: 5. CDR1 is SGHNT, CDR2 YENEEA, per germline. In nucleotides, the CDR3 is TGTGCCAGCAGCTTCAGCGGGACTACCAATGAGCAGTTCTTC. Its protein product is CASSFSGTTNEQFF.

The CDR3 here is CASSATGENQPQHF. The CDR3 DNA follows: TGTGCCAGCAGCGCGACAGGGGAGAATCAGCCCCAGCATTTT. The chain recombines TRBV3-1 (or the pseudogene TRBV3-2) with TRBJ1-5; TRBD1 aligns across 8 bases. V gave up 5 bases and J gave up 4 bases; unmatched junction bases: 4. CDR1 and CDR2 from the germline V gene are LGHDT and YNNKEL (reference sequence). The CDR3 spans 14 residues.

A few counts support this clone. The chain carries TRBV3-1 (or the pseudogene TRBV3-2) and TRBJ1-5; TRBD1 aligns across 9 bases. The CDR3 is 18 residues long. Germline CDR1 LGHDT, CDR2 YNNKEL (reference sequence). J was trimmed by 0 bases and V by 0 bases; bases with no gene match: 6. The CDR3 sequence: CASSQDRDRASSNQPQHF. Here the CDR3 DNA reads TGTGCCAGCAGCCAAGATCGGGACAGGGCTTCTAGCAATCAGCCCCAGCATTTT.

The CDR3 is CASSVAEAFF. CDR3 nucleotide sequence: TGCGCCAGCAGTGTAGCTGAAGCTTTCTTT. The chain links TRBV10-1 to TRBJ1-1; no firm D call. The CDR3 is 10 amino acids. Germline V lookup: CDR1 WNHNN, CDR2 SYGVQD (reference sequence). The germline V and J ends were trimmed by 4 bases and 6 bases, with 3 bases remaining between them.

The CDR3 loop reads CAWSVPVSGLPNTEAFF. The DNA for the CDR3 is TGTGCCTGGAGTGTGCCAGTCTCGGGACTACCGAACACTGAAGCTTTCTTT. The V call is TRBV30, the J call TRBJ1-1, with TRBD1 as a possible D gene (5 bases). V gave up 0 bases and J gave up 1 base, with 18 bases separating them. Germline V gene lookup returns CDR1 GTSNPN and CDR2 SVGIG (reference sequence). The CDR3 is 17 residues long.

This clone came up once. The rearrangement joins TRBV6-4 to TRBJ1-1; no firm D call. Germline V CDR1 and CDR2: MRHNA, SNTAGT. The CDR3 extends over 13 amino acids. V gave up 7 bases and J gave up 0 bases, with 9 bases separating them. CDR3 amino acids: CASKSSLNTEAFF. CDR3 in DNA: TGTGCCAGCAAATCTTCCCTGAACACTGAAGCTTTCTTT.

The rearrangement links TRBV6-6 to TRBJ2-3, with 8 bases matching TRBD1. Germline V gene sequence: CDR1 MNHNY, CDR2 SVGAGI (reference sequence). V lost 7 bases to trimming and J lost 8 bases; unmatched junction nucleotides: 11. This CDR3 region has 14 residues. Here the CDR3 DNA reads TGTGCCAGCACCCCGGGACAGGAGGGGGGTACGCAGTATTTT. Protein: CASTPGQEGGTQYF.

The V gene is TRBV7-8, the J gene TRBJ1-1, with 9 bases matching TRBD1. Germline CDR1 and CDR2: SGHVS and FQNEAQ. Trimming took 4 bases from V and 1 from J; bases not matched to a gene: 1. CDR3 size: 14 residues. The DNA for the CDR3 is TGTGCCAGCAGCTGGGGACAGGGGAACACTGAAGCTTTCTTT. This gives the protein CASSWGQGNTEAFF.

This chain joins TRBV7-2 and TRBJ1-2; maybe TRBD1 (5 bases). The germline V and J ends were trimmed by 5 bases and 3 bases, with 10 bases remaining between them. The CDR3 length is 13 residues. Germline CDR1 reads SGHTA; CDR2 reads FQGNSA. CDR3 protein: CASSPAGDYGYTF. The CDR3 region has the DNA TGTGCCAGCAGCCCCGCGGGGGACTATGGCTACACCTTC.

This clone has only one observation. The gene calls are TRBV27 and TRBJ2-3, with no clear D. Trimming took off 3 bases at V and 4 bases at J, with 11 bases between the two ends. The CDR3 runs to 14 residues. Looked up from germline, CDR1 is MNHEY and CDR2 is SMNVEV (reference sequence). The CDR3 reads CASSFSRNADTQYF. The CDR3 DNA sequence: TGTGCCAGCAGTTTCAGCAGGAACGCAGATACGCAGTATTTT.

The rearrangement joins TRBV18 to TRBJ1-1, with TRBD1 matching over 7 bases. The CDR3 consists of 16 residues. Losses at the gene ends were 3 bases for V and 0 bases for J; bases not matched to a gene: 7. The germline V gene has CDR1 KGHSH and CDR2 LQKENI. The CDR3 is CASSPYLTGMNTEAFF. CDR3 nucleotide sequence: TGTGCCAGCTCACCCTATTTGACAGGGATGAACACTGAAGCTTTCTTT.